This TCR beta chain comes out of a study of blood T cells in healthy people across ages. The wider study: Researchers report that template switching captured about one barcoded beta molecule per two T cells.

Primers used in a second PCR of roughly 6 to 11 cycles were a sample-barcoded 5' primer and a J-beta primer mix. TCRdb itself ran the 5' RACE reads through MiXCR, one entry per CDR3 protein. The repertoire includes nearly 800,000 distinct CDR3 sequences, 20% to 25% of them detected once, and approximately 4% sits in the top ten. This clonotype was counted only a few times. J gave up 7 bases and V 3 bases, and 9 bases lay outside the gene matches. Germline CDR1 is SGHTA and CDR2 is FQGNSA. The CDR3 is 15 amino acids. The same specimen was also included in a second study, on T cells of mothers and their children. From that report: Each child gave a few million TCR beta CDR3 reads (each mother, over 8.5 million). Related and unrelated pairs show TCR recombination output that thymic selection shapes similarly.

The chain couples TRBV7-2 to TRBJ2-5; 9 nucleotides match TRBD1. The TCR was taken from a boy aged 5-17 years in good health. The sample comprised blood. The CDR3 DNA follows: TGTGCCAGCAGCTTGGCACAGGGGGCTGTAGGGACCCAGTACTTC. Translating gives CASSLAQGAVGTQYF.